The rows below give T cell receptor beta chains drawn from one sample of a study of CD8 T cells in ankylosing spondylitis. TCRdb recomputed calls from the 5' RACE reads with MiXCR, one row per CDR3 protein. The table records 150,000 to 200,000 distinct CDR3 sequences, around 13% of them present only once. The sequencing input was blood, either unsorted or a sorted T cell fraction (not recorded which). The origin of the receptors is a male donor with ankylosing spondylitis or in good health (not recorded which). CDR3s include the opening cysteine and the closing phenylalanine or tryptophan. The D gene is left open where the match is weak. Where a row states a size, it is once, few, many or the class of an expanded clone; other rows omit it.

>TRBJ2-3|few|TRBV7-2|.
TGTGCCAGCAGCTTACTGGGGGGTGAGGTCACAGATACGCAGTATTTT
CASSLLGGEVTDTQYF
>TRBJ2-5|few|TRBV29-1|.
TGCAGCGTTGAAAGGGCAGGGGAAGTCAAAGAGACCCAGTACTTC
CSVERAGEVKETQYF
>TRBJ2-7|.|TRBV5-1|.
TGCGCCAGCAGCCCTTTTTCCGGGTACGAGCAGTACTTC
CASSPFSGYEQYF
>TRBJ2-2|few|TRBV18|TRBD1
TGTGCCAGCTCGCCCGGGACAGACGTCATAGGTAGCACCGGGGAGCTGTTTTTT
CASSPGTDVIGSTGELFF
>TRBJ2-7|.|TRBV10-3|TRBD1
TGTGCCATCGGGGACAGGACCGCCTACGAGCAGTACTTC
CAIGDRTAYEQYF
>TRBJ2-5|.|TRBV4-2|.
TGTGCCAGCAGCCAAGAGGTGGGTTACCAAGAGACCCAGTACTTC
CASSQEVGYQETQYF
>TRBJ1-1|many|TRBV2|TRBD1
TGTGCCAGCAGTGAACTAGCCCGGGACAGGGGAGAGGGGTTCACTGAAGCTTTCTTT
CASSELARDRGEGFTEAFF
>TRBJ1-1|.|TRBV7-9|TRBD1
TGTGCCAGCAGCTTAGCCACTCCCACAGGGGGCCGGGGAGCTTTCTTT
CASSLATPTGGRGAFF
>TRBJ2-3|.|TRBV5-3|TRBD1
TGTGCCAGGGGCCTTGGGACAGGGGGCCCAACAGATACGCAGTATTTT
CARGLGTGGPTDTQYF
>TRBJ2-1|many|TRBV29-1|TRBD2
TGCAGCGTTGACCTTCGACTAGCGGGAGGGCCCTACAATGAGCAGTTCTTC
CSVDLRLAGGPYNEQFF
>TRBJ2-3|few|TRBV19|.
TGTGCCAGTAGTCCCCTTGCGAGCTTGAAGGCAGATACGCAGTATTTT
CASSPLASLKADTQYF
>TRBJ2-7|.|TRBV20-1|.
TGCAGTGCTAGAGACGGGGATTCCTACGAGCAGTACTTC
CSARDGDSYEQYF
>TRBJ2-1|few|TRBV4-1|.
TGCGCCAGCAGCGAAGACGGACTGTACTCTCAAGGGTACAATGAGCAGTTCTTC
CASSEDGLYSQGYNEQFF
>TRBJ2-3|.|TRBV4-1|.
TGCGCCAGCAGCCAAGTAGGAGGGGTTGTTGGGTATTTT
CASSQVGGVVGYF
>TRBJ2-5|many|TRBV4-2|TRBD1
TGTGCCAGCAGCCACCGACAGGGCGATCAAGAGACCCAGTACTTC
CASSHRQGDQETQYF
>TRBJ2-1|few|TRBV5-1|TRBD2
TGCGCCAGCAATCAAGGGACTAGCGATTACAATGAGCAGTTCTTC
CASNQGTSDYNEQFF
>TRBJ2-7|.|TRBV29-1|.
TGCAGCGTTGAAGGTTATATTGGCGAGCAGTACTTC
CSVEGYIGEQYF
>TRBJ1-2|few|TRBV4-1|.
TGCGCCAGCAGCCATCTCTCGGGGCGCCATGGCTACACCTTC
CASSHLSGRHGYTF
>TRBJ2-7|few|TRBV4-1|.
TGCGCCAGCAGCCAAGTAAGCACACCTCCCTACGAGCAGTACTTC
CASSQVSTPPYEQYF
>TRBJ2-7|many|TRBV29-1|TRBD2
TGCAGCGTTCTTGAGAGGCGGGTAGCGGGAGCCTACGAGCAGTACTTC
CSVLERRVAGAYEQYF
>TRBJ1-2|many|TRBV20-1|.
TGCAGTGCTAGGAACACGTACTATGGCTACACCTTC
CSARNTYYGYTF
>TRBJ1-1|.|TRBV7-9|.
TGTGCCAGCAGCTTAGAAGGATTTGGGGAAGCTTTCTTT
CASSLEGFGEAFF
>TRBJ2-2|few|TRBV7-9|TRBD1
TGTGCCAGCAGCAGTTGGGGACAGGGCCTTGGCGGGGAGCTGTTTTTT
CASSSWGQGLGGELFF
>TRBJ1-4|.|TRBV10-2|.
TGCGCCAGCAACGACGAGGAGGGGGATGAAAAACTGTTTTTT
CASNDEEGDEKLFF
>TRBJ2-2|.|TRBV5-1|.
TGCGCCAGCAGCCCACCGGAGGAGGGGGCCGGGGAGCTGTTTTTT
CASSPPEEGAGELFF
>TRBJ2-1|few|TRBV27|TRBD1
TGTGCCAGCAGCGCAACCATTGGACAGGGGGCAATCAATGAGCAGTTCTTC
CASSATIGQGAINEQFF
>TRBJ1-1|many|TRBV29-1|TRBD1
TGCAGCGCTACGGGACAGGGGAACACTGAAGCTTTCTTT
CSATGQGNTEAFF